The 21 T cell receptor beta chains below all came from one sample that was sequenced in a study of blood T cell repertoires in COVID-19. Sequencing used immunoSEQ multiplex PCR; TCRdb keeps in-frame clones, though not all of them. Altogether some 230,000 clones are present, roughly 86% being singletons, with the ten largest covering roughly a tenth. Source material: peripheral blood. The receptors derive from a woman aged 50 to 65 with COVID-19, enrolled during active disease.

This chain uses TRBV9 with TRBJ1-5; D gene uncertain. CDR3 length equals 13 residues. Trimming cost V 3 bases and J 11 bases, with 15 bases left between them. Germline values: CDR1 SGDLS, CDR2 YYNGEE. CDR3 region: CASSERSHGAQHF. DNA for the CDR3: TGTGCCAGCAGCGAGCGTTCGCACGGGGCCCAGCATTTT.

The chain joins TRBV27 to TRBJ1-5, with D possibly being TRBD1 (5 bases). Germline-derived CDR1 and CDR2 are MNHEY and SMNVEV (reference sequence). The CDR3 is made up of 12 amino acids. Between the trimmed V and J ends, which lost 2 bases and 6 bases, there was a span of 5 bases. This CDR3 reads CASSLRGQPQHF. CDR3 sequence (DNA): TGTGCCAGCAGTTTAAGGGGTCAGCCCCAGCATTTT.

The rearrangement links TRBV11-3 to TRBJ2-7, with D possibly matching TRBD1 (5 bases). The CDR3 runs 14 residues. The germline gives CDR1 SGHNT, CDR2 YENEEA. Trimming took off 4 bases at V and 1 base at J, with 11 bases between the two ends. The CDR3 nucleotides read TGTGCCAGCAGCTGGTCCCAGGGTTCCTACGAGCAGTACTTC. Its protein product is CASSWSQGSYEQYF. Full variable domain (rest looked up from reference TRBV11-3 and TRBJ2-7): EAGVVQSPRYKIIEKKQPVAFWCNPISGHNTLYWYLQNLGQGPELLIRYENEEAVDDSQLPKDRFSAERLKGVDSTLKIQPAELGDSAVYLCASSWSQGSYEQYFGPGTRLTVT.

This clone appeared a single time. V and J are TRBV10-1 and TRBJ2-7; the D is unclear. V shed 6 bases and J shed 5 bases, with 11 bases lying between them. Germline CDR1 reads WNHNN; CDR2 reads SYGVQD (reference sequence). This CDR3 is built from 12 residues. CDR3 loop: CASSHNLDEQYF. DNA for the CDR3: TGCGCCAGCAGCCACAATCTGGACGAGCAGTACTTC.

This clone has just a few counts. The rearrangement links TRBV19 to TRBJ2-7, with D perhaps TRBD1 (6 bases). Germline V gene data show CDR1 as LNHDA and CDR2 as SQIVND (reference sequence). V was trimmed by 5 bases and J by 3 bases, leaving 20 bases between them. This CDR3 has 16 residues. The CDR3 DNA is TGTGCCAGTAGTTCCCGGACAGATCTTGTGTACTACGAGCAGTACTTC. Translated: CASSSRTDLVYYEQYF.

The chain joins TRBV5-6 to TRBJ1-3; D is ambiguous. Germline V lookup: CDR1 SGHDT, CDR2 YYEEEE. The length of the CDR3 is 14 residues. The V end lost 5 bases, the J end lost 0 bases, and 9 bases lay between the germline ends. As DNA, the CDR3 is TGTGCCAGCAGTTTCGAGAGCTCTGGAAACACCATATATTTT. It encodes CASSFESSGNTIYF.

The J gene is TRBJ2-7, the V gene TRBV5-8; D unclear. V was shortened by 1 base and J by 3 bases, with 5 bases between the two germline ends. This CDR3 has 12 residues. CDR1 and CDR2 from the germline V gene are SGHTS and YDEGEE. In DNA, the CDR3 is TGTGCCAGCAGCTTGATCAACTACGAGCAGTACTTC. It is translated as CASSLINYEQYF.

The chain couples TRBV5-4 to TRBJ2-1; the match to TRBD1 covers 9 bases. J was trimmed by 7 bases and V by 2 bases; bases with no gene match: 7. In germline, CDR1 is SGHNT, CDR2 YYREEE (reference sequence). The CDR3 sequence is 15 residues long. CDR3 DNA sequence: TGTGCCAGCAGCTTATCCGGGACAGGGAAGAATGAGCAGTTCTTC. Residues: CASSLSGTGKNEQFF.

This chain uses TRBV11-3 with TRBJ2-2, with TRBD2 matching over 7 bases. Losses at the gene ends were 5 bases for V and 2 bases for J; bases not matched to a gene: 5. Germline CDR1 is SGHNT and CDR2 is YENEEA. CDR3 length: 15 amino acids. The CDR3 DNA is TGTGCCAGCAGCCAAGGGAGGGTTAACACCGGGGAGCTGTTTTTT. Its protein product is CASSQGRVNTGELFF.

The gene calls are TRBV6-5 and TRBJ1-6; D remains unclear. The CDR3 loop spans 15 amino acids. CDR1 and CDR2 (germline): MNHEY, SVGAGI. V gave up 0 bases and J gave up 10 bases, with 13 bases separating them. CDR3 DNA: TGTGCCAGCAGTTACTCGAAGGGAGGGCTATCACCCCTCCACTTT. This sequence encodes CASSYSKGGLSPLHF.

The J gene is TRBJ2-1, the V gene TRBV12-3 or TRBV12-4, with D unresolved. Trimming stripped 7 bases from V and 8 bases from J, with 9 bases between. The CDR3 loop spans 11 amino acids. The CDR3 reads CASTLYDEQFF. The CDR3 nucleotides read TGTGCCAGCACCCTATACGATGAGCAGTTCTTC.

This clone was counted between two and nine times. The DNA of the CDR3 is TGTGCCAGCAGCCCGCAGAGCGGTCCTGGAAACACCATATATTTT. It codes for CASSPQSGPGNTIYF. V usage is TRBV7-2 and J usage is TRBJ1-3; D remains unclear. Trimming removed 5 bases from V and 2 bases from J, with 13 bases in between. Per germline, CDR1 SGHTA and CDR2 FQGNSA. The CDR3 has 15 amino acids.

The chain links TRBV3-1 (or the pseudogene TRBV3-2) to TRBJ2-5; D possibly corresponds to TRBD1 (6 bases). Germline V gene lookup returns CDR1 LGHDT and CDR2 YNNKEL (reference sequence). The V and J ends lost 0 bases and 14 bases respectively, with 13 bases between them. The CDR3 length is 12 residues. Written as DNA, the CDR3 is TGTGCCAGCAGCCAAGACCCAGGGGAAGGTTACTTC. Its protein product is CASSQDPGEGYF.

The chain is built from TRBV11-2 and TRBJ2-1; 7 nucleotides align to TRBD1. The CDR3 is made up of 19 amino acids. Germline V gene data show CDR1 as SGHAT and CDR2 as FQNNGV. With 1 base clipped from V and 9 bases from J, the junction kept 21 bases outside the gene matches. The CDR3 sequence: CASSLVSIRGQPPRFEQFF. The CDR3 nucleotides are TGTGCCAGCAGCTTAGTATCTATTAGGGGACAGCCCCCTCGTTTTGAGCAGTTCTTC. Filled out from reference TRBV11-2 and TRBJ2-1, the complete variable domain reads EAGVAQSPRYKIIEKRQSVAFWCNPISGHATLYWYQQILGQGPKLLIQFQNNGVVDDSQLPKDRFSAERLKGVDSTLKIQPAKLEDSAVYLCASSLVSIRGQPPRFEQFFGPGTRLTVL.

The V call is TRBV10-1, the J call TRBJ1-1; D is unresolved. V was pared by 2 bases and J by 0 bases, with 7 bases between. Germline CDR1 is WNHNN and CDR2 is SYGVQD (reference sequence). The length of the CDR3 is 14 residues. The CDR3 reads CASSEVRVNTEAFF. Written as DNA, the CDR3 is TGCGCCAGCAGTGAGGTGAGGGTGAACACTGAAGCTTTCTTT.

The CDR3 coding sequence is TGTGCCAGCAGTAGAGTAGCTGAGCAGTACTTC. Translating gives CASSRVAEQYF. This rearrangement joins TRBV11-2 to TRBJ2-7; D uncertain. Germline V gene lookup returns CDR1 SGHAT and CDR2 FQNNGV. The CDR3 extends over 11 amino acids. Trimming removed 6 bases at V and 7 bases at J, with 10 bases between.

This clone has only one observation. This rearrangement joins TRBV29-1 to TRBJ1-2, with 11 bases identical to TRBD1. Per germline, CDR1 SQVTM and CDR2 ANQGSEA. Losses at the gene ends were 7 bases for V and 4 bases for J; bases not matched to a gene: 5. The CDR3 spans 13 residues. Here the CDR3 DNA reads TGCAGCGCCGGGACAGGGGGTATCTATGGCTACACCTTC. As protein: CSAGTGGIYGYTF.

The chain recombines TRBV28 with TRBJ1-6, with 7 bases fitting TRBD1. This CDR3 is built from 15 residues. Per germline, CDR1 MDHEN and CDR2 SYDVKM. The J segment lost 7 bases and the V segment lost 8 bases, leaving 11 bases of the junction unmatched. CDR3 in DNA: TGTGCCAGCTACTCTGGGGACAGCAAAAATTCACCCCTCCACTTT. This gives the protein CASYSGDSKNSPLHF.

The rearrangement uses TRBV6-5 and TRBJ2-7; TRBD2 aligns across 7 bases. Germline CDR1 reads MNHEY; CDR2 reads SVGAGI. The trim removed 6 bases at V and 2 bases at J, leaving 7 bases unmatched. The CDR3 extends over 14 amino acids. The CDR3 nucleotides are TGTGCCAGCAGGGAGGGAGGGGTGACCTACGAGCAGTACTTC. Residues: CASREGGVTYEQYF.

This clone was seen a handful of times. In nucleotides, the CDR3 is TGTGCCAGCTACATAACGGGAAAAGCTTTCTTT. As protein: CASYITGKAFF. V is TRBV25-1 and J is TRBJ1-1; no definite D call. The CDR3 is 11 amino acids. Germline V gives CDR1 MGHDK, CDR2 SYGVNS. V shed 8 bases and J shed 9 bases, with 13 bases lying between them.

The CDR3, as DNA: TGTGCCAGCAGCTTAGCCCAGGGGGCTAATCAGCCCCAGCATTTT. Amino acids: CASSLAQGANQPQHF. The V call is TRBV7-9, the J call TRBJ1-5, with 8 nucleotides matching TRBD1. The CDR3 has 15 residues. Per the germline V gene, CDR1 is SEHNR and CDR2 is FQNEAQ (reference sequence). V lost 0 bases and J lost 4; bases outside the gene matches: 2.